A single sample gave rise to the 22 T cell receptor beta chains below, sequenced in a study of blood T cell repertoires in COVID-19. TCRdb's table, derived via immunoSEQ multiplex PCR, lists solely in-frame clones and lacks some. The profile shows about 340,000 clones, 65% to 85% of them singletons. The sequenced sample consisted of peripheral blood. The receptors stem from a man between 25 and 39 years old with active or convalescent COVID-19.

The chain carries TRBV4-3 and TRBJ1-6; 11 bases are shared with TRBD1. J lost 12 bases, V lost 0 bases, and 10 bases had no gene match. Germline assignment: CDR1 LGHNA and CDR2 YSLEER. The CDR3 is 17 amino acids. CDR3 DNA sequence: TGCGCCAGCAGCCAAGATTTGTTGGGGACAGGGGGATTACCCCTCCACTTT. This codes for CASSQDLLGTGGLPLHF.

The chain combines TRBV7-2 with TRBJ1-2, with 7 bases lining up with TRBD1. CDR3 length equals 17 residues. Germline values: CDR1 SGHTA, CDR2 FQGNSA. V shed 0 bases, J shed 4 bases, and the junction held 11 bases outside the gene matches. The CDR3 loop reads CASSLATGRSRSYGYTF. The CDR3 nucleotides read TGTGCCAGCAGCTTAGCGACAGGGAGGTCTCGTAGCTATGGCTACACCTTC.

In nucleotides, the CDR3 is TGTGCCAGCACCCAAGACAGGCTGTTTTCTGAAGCTTTCTTT. As protein: CASTQDRLFSEAFF. The rearrangement joins TRBV6-5 to TRBJ1-1; a weak D match, TRBD1 (6 bases). CDR3 length: 14 amino acids. Trimming shortened V by 7 bases and J by 6 bases, and 18 bases separated the two germline ends. CDR1 is MNHEY and CDR2 is SVGAGI in the germline V gene.

V is TRBV27 and J is TRBJ1-5; D uncertain. The CDR3 consists of 15 residues. V was shortened by 7 bases and J by 0 bases, with 13 bases between the two germline ends. Germline V lookup: CDR1 MNHEY, CDR2 SMNVEV (reference sequence). CDR3 DNA sequence: TGTGCCAGCAAGACGGCCGACTATAGCAATCAGCCCCAGCATTTT. It specifies CASKTADYSNQPQHF.

The V and J genes are TRBV19 and TRBJ2-5; tentative D call: TRBD1 (6 bases). This CDR3 comprises 13 residues. Germline values: CDR1 LNHDA, CDR2 SQIVND (reference sequence). Between the trimmed V and J ends, which lost 6 bases and 3 bases, there was a span of 11 bases. CDR3 sequence (DNA): TGTGCCAGTAGGGCCTCAGGGGAAGAGACCCAGTACTTC. Translation: CASRASGEETQYF. Filled out from reference TRBV19 and TRBJ2-5, the complete variable domain reads DGGITQSPKYLFRKEGQNVTLSCEQNLNHDAMYWYRQDPGQGLRLIYYSQIVNDFQKGDIAEGYSVSREKKESFPLTVTSAQKNPTAFYLCASRASGEETQYFGPGTRLLVL.

The genes are TRBV30 and TRBJ1-6; weak D call: TRBD1 (5 bases). The CDR3 extends over 15 amino acids. V was cut by 2 bases and J by 6 bases, with 14 bases left in between. Per the germline V gene, CDR1 is GTSNPN and CDR2 is SVGIG (reference sequence). This chain's CDR3 is CAWSSPGGTNSPLHF. CDR3 coding DNA: TGTGCCTGGAGTTCTCCGGGGGGTACTAATTCACCCCTCCACTTT.

This clone was recorded a few times. The genes are TRBV9 and TRBJ1-6; perhaps TRBD1 as D (5 bases). The CDR3 runs 15 residues. The V gene's germline CDR1 is SGDLS and CDR2 YYNGEE. V dropped 0 bases and J dropped 9 bases, with 13 bases sitting between them. The CDR3 reads CASSVDQGWFSPLHF. In DNA, the CDR3 is TGTGCCAGCAGCGTAGACCAGGGATGGTTTTCACCCCTCCACTTT.

J is TRBJ2-7 and V is TRBV3-1 (or the pseudogene TRBV3-2); perhaps TRBD2 as D (6 bases). The CDR3 runs 16 residues. The V gene lost 1 base and the J gene lost 0 bases, with 13 bases spanning the gap. Germline assignment: CDR1 LGHDT and CDR2 YNNKEL (reference sequence). Written as DNA, the CDR3 is TGTGCCAGCAGCCAAGGACCGGGGAGGACCTCCTACGAGCAGTACTTC. This encodes CASSQGPGRTSYEQYF.

V gene TRBV18 combines with J gene TRBJ2-3; 11 positions agree with TRBD1. Germline assignment: CDR1 KGHSH and CDR2 LQKENI. The length of the CDR3 is 17 residues. V shed 1 base and J 7 bases; nucleotides not matched to a gene: 10. The CDR3 DNA follows: TGTGCCAGCTCACCACGGGGAGGACAGGGGGCATGGAATACGCAGTATTTT. Protein: CASSPRGGQGAWNTQYF.

The rearrangement joins TRBV7-9 to TRBJ1-3, with D uncertain. Germline V gene data show CDR1 as SEHNR and CDR2 as FQNEAQ (reference sequence). The CDR3 length is 17 residues. With 4 bases removed from V and 2 bases from J, the gap between germline ends came to 18 bases. For the CDR3, the DNA is TGTGCCAGCAGCTATAGTTTCGCGGGGATGACTGGAAACACCATATATTTT. This codes for CASSYSFAGMTGNTIYF.

The rearrangement uses TRBV28 and TRBJ2-3, with 10 positions matching TRBD2. With V trimmed by 3 bases and J by 1 base, 1 base remained unmatched. The CDR3 is 15 amino acids. Germline loops: CDR1 MDHEN, CDR2 SYDVKM. The CDR3 is CASSFGLAGTDTQYF. The CDR3 DNA is TGTGCCAGCAGTTTCGGACTAGCGGGCACAGATACGCAGTATTTT.

This CDR3 is CASSQVVYSPLHF. CDR3 coding DNA: TGTGCCAGCAGCCAAGTTGTCTATTCACCCCTCCACTTT. This chain uses TRBV3-1 (or the pseudogene TRBV3-2) with TRBJ1-6, with unresolved D. This CDR3 is built from 13 residues. CDR1 and CDR2 (germline): LGHDT, YNNKEL (reference sequence). V was shortened by 1 base and J by 8 bases, with 6 bases between the two germline ends.

The chain combines TRBV2 with TRBJ2-1; D is unclear. Trimming removed 5 bases from V and 3 bases from J, with 11 bases in between. This CDR3 is 14 amino acids long. Germline V gene sequence: CDR1 SNHLY, CDR2 FYNNEI. The CDR3 sequence is CASSREARYNEQFF. The CDR3 nucleotides read TGTGCCAGCAGTAGAGAGGCCCGCTACAATGAGCAGTTCTTC.

The chain recombines TRBV3-1 (or the pseudogene TRBV3-2) with TRBJ2-7; D is ambiguous. Germline CDR1 is LGHDT and CDR2 is YNNKEL (reference sequence). This CDR3 region has 15 residues. Trimming pared 2 bases from V and 3 bases from J, leaving 14 bases between. This CDR3 is CASSQFFSIDYEQYF. CDR3 DNA sequence: TGTGCCAGCAGCCAATTTTTCTCAATAGACTACGAGCAGTACTTC.

The sample holds one count of this clone. The genes are TRBV19 and TRBJ1-2; 8 nucleotides match TRBD1. V gave up 5 bases and J gave up 5 bases; unmatched junction bases: 7. Germline values: CDR1 LNHDA, CDR2 SQIVND (reference sequence). CDR3 length equals 14 residues. CDR3 DNA: TGTGCCAGTAGTCTTGGACAGGGACGGTATGGCTACACCTTC. Protein sequence: CASSLGQGRYGYTF. Full variable domain (missing parts from reference TRBV19 and TRBJ1-2): DGGITQSPKYLFRKEGQNVTLSCEQNLNHDAMYWYRQDPGQGLRLIYYSQIVNDFQKGDIAEGYSVSREKKESFPLTVTSAQKNPTAFYLCASSLGQGRYGYTFGSGTRLTVV.

The J gene is TRBJ1-2, the V gene TRBV6-5; D not certain. The ends were cut back, 6 bases at V and 8 bases at J, with 13 bases in the middle. This CDR3 is built from 12 residues. Germline V gene sequence: CDR1 MNHEY, CDR2 SVGAGI. DNA for the CDR3: TGTGCCAGCAGATGGTCATTTCAGGGCTACACCTTC. This sequence encodes CASRWSFQGYTF.

The chain uses TRBV12-5 and TRBJ1-5, with TRBD1 as a possible D gene (6 bases). The CDR3 is 14 residues long. CDR1 LGHNT and CDR2 FRNRAP come from the germline V gene. With 6 bases removed from V and 1 base from J, the gap between germline ends came to 10 bases. The CDR3 sequence is CASGTGTSNQPQHF. CDR3 DNA: TGTGCTAGTGGCACAGGGACGAGCAATCAGCCCCAGCATTTT.

The CDR3 region has the DNA TGTGCCAGCAGTTCGACCGCGGGGGGCGGAGGAAATGGCTACACCTTC. This sequence encodes CASSSTAGGGGNGYTF. The chain uses TRBV28 and TRBJ1-2, with TRBD1 as a possible D gene (6 bases). CDR3 length equals 16 residues. Germline V gene data show CDR1 as MDHEN and CDR2 as SYDVKM. V was cut by 4 bases and J by 6 bases, with 21 bases left in between.

This rearrangement joins TRBV25-1 to TRBJ1-2; D gene unclear. The germline CDR1 and CDR2 sequences are MGHDK and SYGVNS. This CDR3 contains 13 residues. V was trimmed by 7 bases and J by 8 bases, leaving 17 bases between them. The CDR3: CASNGAPLRGYTF. The CDR3 DNA reads as TGTGCCAGCAACGGAGCCCCCCTGAGGGGCTACACCTTC.

The chain employs TRBV24-1 and TRBJ2-2; no firm D call. Trimming cost V 1 base and J 0 bases, with 8 bases left between them. Germline-derived CDR1 and CDR2 are KGHDR and SFDVKD. CDR3 length: 16 amino acids. The CDR3 loop reads CATSDFDTSNTGELFF. In nucleotides, the CDR3 is TGTGCCACCAGTGATTTTGACACCTCGAACACCGGGGAGCTGTTTTTT.

Only one count was recorded for this clone. The V and J genes are TRBV28 and TRBJ2-2; no firm D call. V was clipped by 7 bases and J by 5 bases, with 17 bases between them. The germline V gene has CDR1 MDHEN and CDR2 SYDVKM. The CDR3 extends over 15 amino acids. The CDR3 nucleotides are TGTGCCAGCACTGGCAGTCCGTCTTGGACCGGGGAGCTGTTTTTT. It translates to CASTGSPSWTGELFF.

In its sample, this clone was seen once. The V gene is TRBV4-1, the J gene TRBJ1-1, with 10 bases lining up with TRBD1. Germline V gives CDR1 MGHRA, CDR2 YSYEKL. Trimming removed 5 bases from V and 5 bases from J; junction bases left unmatched: 14. This CDR3 region has 17 residues. DNA for the CDR3: TGCGCCAGCAGCTTCTCCCCTCGGGACAGGGGCTCTACTGAAGCTTTCTTT. Translating gives CASSFSPRDRGSTEAFF.